This T cell receptor beta chain is drawn from a study of CD8+ T cells in alopecia areata. The wider study: The study gave tofacitinib for 6 to 18 months, then 6 months off drug.

Study-wide points: Scalp samples also yield sequences of resident alphabeta T cells from normal skin.

This clone was observed a few times. As yet, its antigen is unknown. Peripheral blood samples and lesional scalp punch biopsies were obtained from alopecia areata patients. Sorted populations comprised CD4+ and CD8+ T cells obtained from PBMCs. Following extraction, RNA underwent reverse transcription to cDNA, which served as the sequencing template. Assay: immunoSEQ multiplex PCR; the TCRdb copy retains only in-frame clones and omits some. Here the sample spans hundreds of thousands of clones, about 68% being singletons. This CDR3 contains 14 residues. Germline CDR1 reads SQVTM; CDR2 reads ANQGSEA. V was pared by 3 bases and J by 8 bases, with 17 bases between.

Specimen: CD4+ T cells sorted from blood, collected at week 0. The sequence derives from a human donor with alopecia areata. The rearrangement uses TRBV29-1 and TRBJ2-1, with a weak D call TRBD2 (5 bases). As DNA, the CDR3 is TGCAGCGTTGAGGGTTTAGGGAGTCGGTATGAGCAGTTCTTC. Translation gives CSVEGLGSRYEQFF.